This T cell receptor beta chain stems from a study of T-cell reconstitution after alpha-beta-depleted transplantation in children. The CDR3 loop spans 13 amino acids. The ends were cut back, 1 base at V and 7 bases at J, with 14 bases in the middle. CDR1 and CDR2 (germline): DFQATT, SNEGSKA (reference sequence). A TCRbeta library incorporating unique molecular identifiers was prepared. TCRdb used MiXCR to reprocess the PCR reads, holding one entry per CDR3 protein. In the table there are roughly 300,000 distinct CDR3 sequences, 10% of which are singletons. The sequence came from a human donor who donated a stem cell graft to a child with acute lymphoblastic leukemia. Sample: PBMCs from the stem cell graft donor, taken from the stem cell graft. The chain uses TRBV20-1 and TRBJ2-7; D possibly corresponds to TRBD2 (6 bases). DNA of the CDR3: TGCAGTGCTAGAGGGGCAGGGACTGGGGAGCAGTACTTC. As protein: CSARGAGTGEQYF.